This passage covers 12 T cell receptor beta chains from one sample sequenced in a study of T-cell memory formation after mild COVID-19. TCRdb redid the calling of the 5' RACE reads with MiXCR, one entry per CDR3 protein. Among about 180,000 distinct CDR3 sequences listed, 15% to 20% were seen once. Sequencing input: PBMCs or a T cell subset sorted from them (not recorded which). The receptors originated from a young man who had mild COVID-19 (a few samples of this study predate the infection). Cell type and time point are not known.

The chain uses TRBV20-1 and TRBJ1-1, with D maybe TRBD1 (5 bases). V dropped 3 bases and J dropped 3 bases, with 11 bases sitting between them. The CDR3 spans 13 residues. CDR1 is DFQATT, CDR2 SNEGSKA, per germline (reference sequence). CDR3 residues: CSASLLGDTEAFF. CDR3 in DNA: TGCAGTGCTAGCCTCCTAGGGGACACTGAAGCTTTCTTT.

This chain links TRBV6-5 with TRBJ2-7; 7 bases match TRBD2. The CDR3 runs 14 residues. J was trimmed by 4 bases and V by 5 bases; bases with no gene match: 8. Germline V gives CDR1 MNHEY, CDR2 SVGAGI. The CDR3 bases are TGTGCCAGCAGTCCCCAAAGCGGGGAGTACGAGCAGTACTTC. It encodes CASSPQSGEYEQYF.

Concerning this clonotype: A much larger clone differs by one base, so this may be a read error. The gene calls are TRBV4-3 and TRBJ1-1; D gene unclear. The germline V gene encodes CDR1 LGHNA and CDR2 YSLEER. V gave up 7 bases and J gave up 10 bases, with 7 bases separating them. This CDR3 is 9 amino acids long. This CDR3 is CASIPAAFF. CDR3 nucleotides: TGCGCCAGCATCCCCGCAGCTTTCTTT.

This chain joins TRBV2 and TRBJ2-1; 7 bases fit TRBD2. CDR3 length: 14 residues. In germline, CDR1 is SNHLY, CDR2 FYNNEI. Trimming cost V 8 bases and J 8 bases; bases outside gene matches: 12. CDR3 in amino acids: CASPRGTTGYEQFF. CDR3 bases: TGTGCCAGCCCGCGGGGGACTACCGGGTATGAGCAGTTCTTC.

The rearrangement uses TRBV2 and TRBJ2-1; D is perhaps TRBD2 (7 bases). Germline assignment: CDR1 SNHLY and CDR2 FYNNEI. The CDR3 sequence is 13 residues long. The V gene lost 2 bases and the J gene lost 9 bases, with 11 bases spanning the gap. The CDR3 bases are TGTGCCAGCAGTGAATCTGCGGGGGCTGAGCAGTTCTTC. As protein: CASSESAGAEQFF.

The chain is built from TRBV3-1 and TRBJ1-5, with 7 bases matching TRBD1. CDR3 length equals 14 residues. CDR1 LGHDT and CDR2 YNNKEL come from the germline V gene (reference sequence). J was trimmed by 7 bases and V by 5 bases; bases with no gene match: 8. CDR3 region: CASSYTTGRQPQHF. CDR3 DNA: TGTGCCAGCAGCTACACGACAGGGAGACAGCCCCAGCATTTT.

This clonotype was seen only a few times. The chain couples TRBV18 to TRBJ1-4, with a tentative D call TRBD1 (5 bases). The ends were cut back, 3 bases at V and 0 bases at J, with 11 bases in the middle. CDR1 and CDR2 from the germline V gene are KGHSH and LQKENI. The CDR3 extends over 16 amino acids. The CDR3 bases are TGTGCCAGCTCACCCCGGGGCCACGCAACTAATGAAAAACTGTTTTTT. Translated, it gives CASSPRGHATNEKLFF.

The V call is TRBV21-1, the J call TRBJ2-5; the table gives TRBD1 as D, unverified against the DNA. TRBV21-1 is tagged as a pseudogene. The CDR3 length is 13 residues. This chain's CDR3 is CASSNRGPETQYF. The CDR3 coding sequence is TGTGCCAGCAGCAATCGGGGGCCGGAGACCCAGTACTTC.

V usage is TRBV7-6 and J usage is TRBJ2-5, with D hard to call. The germline gives CDR1 SGHVS, CDR2 FNYEAQ. The V gene lost 0 bases and the J gene lost 6 bases, with 5 bases spanning the gap. The CDR3 is made up of 12 amino acids. Written as DNA, the CDR3 is TGTGCCAGCAGCTTAGCTGCCCAGACCCAGTACTTC. Encoded protein: CASSLAAQTQYF.

This clonotype was observed a few times. This chain links TRBV12-3 or TRBV12-4 with TRBJ2-7, with unresolved D. The CDR3 loop spans 14 amino acids. V lost 6 bases and J 3 bases, leaving 15 bases between the germline ends. DNA of the CDR3: TGTGCCAGCAGCCCTTGCGTAGTAGGCTACGAGCAGTACGTC. Protein product: CASSPCVVGYEQYV.

The rearrangement links TRBV24-1 to TRBJ2-3; 10 bases are a match to TRBD2. Trimming cost V 6 bases and J 6 bases; bases outside gene matches: 5. Germline V CDR1 and CDR2: KGHDR, SFDVKD. The CDR3 is 14 residues long. CDR3 sequence (DNA): TGTGCCACCAGTTCTAGCGGGGGATCTGATACGCAGTATTTT. Protein sequence: CATSSSGGSDTQYF.

This clonotype was seen only a few times. This chain's CDR3 is CSASRQGLYGYTF. CDR3 bases: TGCAGTGCTTCGCGACAGGGCCTATATGGCTACACCTTC. This sequence joins TRBV20-1 and TRBJ1-2; TRBD1 matches 7 bases. Losses at the gene ends were 5 bases for V and 5 bases for J; bases not matched to a gene: 8. Per germline, CDR1 DFQATT and CDR2 SNEGSKA (reference sequence). The CDR3 extends over 13 amino acids.